The 10 T cell receptor beta chains presented below share a single source sample, sequenced in a study of T cells after posttransplantation cyclophosphamide. Sequencing used immunoSEQ multiplex PCR; TCRdb keeps in-frame clones, though not all of them. Recorded here are tens of thousands of clones, none singletons. Cyclophosphamide on days +3 and +4 followed busulfan-fludarabine conditioning and a marrow graft. The sample consisted of PBMCs, taken after allogeneic stem cell transplant with posttransplant cyclophosphamide. The receptor source for this set is a male patient in his late teens or twenties who received an allogeneic stem cell transplant from a related donor, was CMV-positive, and had no GVHD. The graft donor may have given rise to some T cells.

This clone was observed many times. This chain connects TRBV6-6 to TRBJ1-1, with TRBD1 matching 8 bases. V was pared by 5 bases and J by 1 base, with 6 bases of the junction left unmatched. Germline V gives CDR1 MNHNY, CDR2 SVGAGI (reference sequence). The CDR3 loop spans 15 amino acids. In DNA form, the CDR3 reads TGTGCCAGCAGTGCCATCCAGGGGGCGAACACTGAAGCTTTCTTT. It codes for CASSAIQGANTEAFF.

This clone was observed many times. The chain combines TRBV9 with TRBJ2-7, with a possible D match to TRBD1 (6 bases). The CDR3 is made up of 14 amino acids. V was pared by 4 bases and J by 0 bases, with 11 bases between. Germline CDR1 reads SGDLS; CDR2 reads YYNGEE. CDR3 sequence: CASSSRDNSYEQYF. CDR3 coding DNA: TGTGCCAGCAGCTCTCGGGACAACTCCTACGAGCAGTACTTC.

Ten or more counts support this clone. This chain links TRBV29-1 with TRBJ2-7, with D possibly being TRBD1 (6 bases). Germline assignment: CDR1 SQVTM and CDR2 ANQGSEA. The CDR3 loop spans 12 amino acids. V lost 3 bases and J 7 bases, leaving 13 bases between the germline ends. CDR3 coding DNA: TGCAGCGTTGAGACAGGTGCGGTAGAGCAGTACTTC. Its protein is CSVETGAVEQYF.

This clone showed up many times. J is TRBJ2-1 and V is TRBV7-9; possible D gene TRBD2, 5 bases. This CDR3 is 15 amino acids long. Germline CDR1 SEHNR, CDR2 FQNEAQ (reference sequence). With 1 base removed from V and 3 bases from J, the gap between germline ends came to 10 bases. The CDR3 loop is CASSLGLAYYNEQFF. In nucleotides, the CDR3 is TGTGCCAGCAGCTTAGGGCTAGCCTACTACAATGAGCAGTTCTTC.

This clone came up many times. The chain has TRBV6-5 and TRBJ1-6; D is ambiguous. In germline, CDR1 is MNHEY, CDR2 SVGAGI. The CDR3 is made up of 13 amino acids. Trimming cost V 5 bases and J 8 bases, with 10 bases left between them. This CDR3 is CASSRNRYSPLHF. The CDR3 DNA follows: TGTGCCAGCAGTCGCAACAGATATTCACCCCTCCACTTT.

Ten or more counts support this clone. The chain has TRBV5-5 and TRBJ2-3, with 13 bases matching TRBD2. CDR1 is SGHKS and CDR2 is YYEKEE in the germline V gene (reference sequence). Germline trimming cut 3 bases from V and 6 bases from J; bases unmatched to any gene: 4. The CDR3 has 15 residues. The CDR3: CASSSGLAGVDTQYF. The DNA of the CDR3 is TGTGCCAGCAGCTCAGGACTAGCGGGAGTTGATACGCAGTATTTT.

This clone was seen many times. The V gene is TRBV6-5, the J gene TRBJ2-7, with 8 bases aligning to TRBD2. Looked up from germline, CDR1 is MNHEY and CDR2 is SVGAGI. After removal of 5 bases from V and 5 bases from J, the junction contained 5 bases not matched to a gene. The CDR3 runs to 13 residues. As DNA, the CDR3 is TGTGCCAGCAGTCGGGGGGGCAGGGACGAGCAGTACTTC. Amino acids: CASSRGGRDEQYF.

This clone has ten or more counts. The V call is TRBV5-5, the J call TRBJ2-2; 11 positions agree with TRBD2. The V gene end was trimmed by 3 bases and the J gene end by 6 bases; junction bases not matched to a gene: 7. The CDR3 contains 16 residues. Germline V CDR1 and CDR2: SGHKS, YYEKEE (reference sequence). CDR3 coding DNA: TGTGCCAGCAGCTATATAGCGGGGGGGCCATCCGGGGAGCTGTTTTTT. Its translation: CASSYIAGGPSGELFF.

This clone has a count of ten or more. Additional DNA sequences in this sample encode the identical CDR3. V and J are TRBV28 and TRBJ1-6, with 7 bases matching TRBD1. The ends lost 6 bases at V and 9 bases at J; junction bases unmatched: 11. The germline V gene has CDR1 MDHEN and CDR2 SYDVKM. CDR3 size: 15 residues. The CDR3 reads CASSTPGGLGSPLHF. In DNA form, the CDR3 reads TGTGCCAGCAGCACCCCAGGGGGGCTGGGTTCACCCCTCCACTTT. Drawing the rest from reference TRBV28 and TRBJ1-6, the complete variable domain is DVKVTQSSRYLVKRTGEKVFLECVQDMDHENMFWYRQDPGLGLRLIYFSYDVKMKEKGDIPEGYSVSREKKERFSLILESASTNQTSMYLCASSTPGGLGSPLHFGNGTRLTVT.

This clone was picked up many times. The chain carries TRBV27 and TRBJ1-1; D is possibly TRBD1 (6 bases). V dropped 6 bases and J dropped 0 bases, with 17 bases sitting between them. The CDR3 is made up of 16 amino acids. The germline gives CDR1 MNHEY, CDR2 SMNVEV (reference sequence). The CDR3 loop reads CASRQGWGHLNTEAFF. CDR3 in DNA: TGTGCCAGCAGGCAAGGTTGGGGACATTTGAACACTGAAGCTTTCTTT.